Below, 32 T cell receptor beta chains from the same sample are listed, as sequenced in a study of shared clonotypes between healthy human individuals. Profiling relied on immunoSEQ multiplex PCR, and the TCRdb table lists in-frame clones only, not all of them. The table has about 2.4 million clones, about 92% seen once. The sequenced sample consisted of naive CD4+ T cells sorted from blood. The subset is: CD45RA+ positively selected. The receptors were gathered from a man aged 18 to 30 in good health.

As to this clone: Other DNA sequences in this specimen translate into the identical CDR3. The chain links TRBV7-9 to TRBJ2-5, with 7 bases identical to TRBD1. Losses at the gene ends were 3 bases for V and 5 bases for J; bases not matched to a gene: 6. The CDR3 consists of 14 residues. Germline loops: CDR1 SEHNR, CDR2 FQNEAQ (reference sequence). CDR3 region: CASSFTGVGETQYF. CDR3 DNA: TGTGCCAGCAGCTTTACAGGGGTTGGGGAGACCCAGTACTTC.

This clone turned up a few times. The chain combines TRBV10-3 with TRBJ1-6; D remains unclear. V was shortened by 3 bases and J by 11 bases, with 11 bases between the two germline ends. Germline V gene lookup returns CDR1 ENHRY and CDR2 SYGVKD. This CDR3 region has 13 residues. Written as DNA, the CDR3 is TGTGCCATCAGTGAACTATGGGCCACACCCCTCCACTTT. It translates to CAISELWATPLHF.

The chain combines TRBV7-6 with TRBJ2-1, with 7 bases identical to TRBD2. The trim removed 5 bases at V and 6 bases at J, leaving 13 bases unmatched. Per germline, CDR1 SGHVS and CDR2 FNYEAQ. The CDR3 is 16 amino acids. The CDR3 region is CASSPTWSSGSNEQFF. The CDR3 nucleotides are TGTGCCAGCAGCCCTACGTGGTCTAGCGGTAGCAATGAGCAGTTCTTC.

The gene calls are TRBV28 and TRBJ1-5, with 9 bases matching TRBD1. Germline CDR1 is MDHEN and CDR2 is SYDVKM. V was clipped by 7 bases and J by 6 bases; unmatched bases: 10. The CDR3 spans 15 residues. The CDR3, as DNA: TGTGCCAGCACCACTCCCGGGACAGGGTCTCAGCCCCAGCATTTT. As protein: CASTTPGTGSQPQHF. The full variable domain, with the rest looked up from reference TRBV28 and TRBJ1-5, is DVKVTQSSRYLVKRTGEKVFLECVQDMDHENMFWYRQDPGLGLRLIYFSYDVKMKEKGDIPEGYSVSREKKERFSLILESASTNQTSMYLCASTTPGTGSQPQHFGDGTRLSIL.

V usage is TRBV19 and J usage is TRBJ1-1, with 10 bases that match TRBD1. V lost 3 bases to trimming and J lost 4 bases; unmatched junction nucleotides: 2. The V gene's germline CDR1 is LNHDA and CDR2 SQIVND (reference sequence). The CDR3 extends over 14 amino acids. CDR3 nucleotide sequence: TGTGCCAGTAGTATTGACAGGGGGCTCACTGAAGCTTTCTTT. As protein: CASSIDRGLTEAFF.

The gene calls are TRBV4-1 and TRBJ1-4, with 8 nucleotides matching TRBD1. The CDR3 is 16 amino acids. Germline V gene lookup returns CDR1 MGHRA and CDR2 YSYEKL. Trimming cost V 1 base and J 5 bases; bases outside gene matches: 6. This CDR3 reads CASSQAGWTGNEKLFF. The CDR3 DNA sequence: TGCGCCAGCAGCCAAGCCGGGTGGACAGGGAATGAAAAACTGTTTTTT.

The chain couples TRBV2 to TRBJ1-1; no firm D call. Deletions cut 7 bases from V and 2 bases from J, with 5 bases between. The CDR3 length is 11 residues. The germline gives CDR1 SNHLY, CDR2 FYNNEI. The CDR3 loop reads CASMKNTEAFF. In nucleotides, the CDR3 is TGTGCCAGCATGAAAAACACTGAAGCTTTCTTT.

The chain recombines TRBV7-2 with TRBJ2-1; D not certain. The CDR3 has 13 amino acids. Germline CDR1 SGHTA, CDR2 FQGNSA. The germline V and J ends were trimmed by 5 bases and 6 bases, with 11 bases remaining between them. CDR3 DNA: TGTGCCAGCAGCACACTTGTAAGCAATGAGCAGTTCTTC. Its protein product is CASSTLVSNEQFF.

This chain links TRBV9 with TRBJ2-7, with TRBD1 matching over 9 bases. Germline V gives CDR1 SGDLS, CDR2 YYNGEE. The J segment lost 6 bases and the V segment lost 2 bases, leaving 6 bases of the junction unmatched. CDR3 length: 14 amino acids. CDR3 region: CASSVTRQGGEQYF. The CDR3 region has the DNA TGTGCCAGCAGCGTGACCCGACAGGGGGGCGAGCAGTACTTC. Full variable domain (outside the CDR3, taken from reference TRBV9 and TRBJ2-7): DSGVTQTPKHLITATGQRVTLRCSPRSGDLSVYWYQQSLDQGLQFLIQYYNGEERAKGNILERFSAQQFPDLHSELNLSSLELGDSALYFCASSVTRQGGEQYFGPGTRLTVT.

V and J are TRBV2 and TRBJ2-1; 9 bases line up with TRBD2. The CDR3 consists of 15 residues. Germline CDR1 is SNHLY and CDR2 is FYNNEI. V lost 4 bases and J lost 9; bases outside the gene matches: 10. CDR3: CASSVVRGGQGEQFF. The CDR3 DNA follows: TGTGCCAGCAGTGTGGTGCGGGGGGGCCAAGGTGAGCAGTTCTTC.

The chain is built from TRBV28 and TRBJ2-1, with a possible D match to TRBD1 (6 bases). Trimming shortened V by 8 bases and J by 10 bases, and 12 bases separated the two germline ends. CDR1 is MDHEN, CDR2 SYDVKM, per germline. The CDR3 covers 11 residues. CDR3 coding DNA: TGTGCCAGCTTCCGGGACACGGAGCAGTTCTTC. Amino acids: CASFRDTEQFF.

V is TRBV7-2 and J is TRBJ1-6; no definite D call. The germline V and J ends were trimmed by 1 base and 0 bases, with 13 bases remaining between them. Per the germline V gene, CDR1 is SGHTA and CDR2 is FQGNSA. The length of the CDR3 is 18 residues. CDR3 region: CASSLVYLQASYNSPLHF. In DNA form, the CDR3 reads TGTGCCAGCAGCTTAGTTTACCTCCAGGCCTCCTATAATTCACCCCTCCACTTT.

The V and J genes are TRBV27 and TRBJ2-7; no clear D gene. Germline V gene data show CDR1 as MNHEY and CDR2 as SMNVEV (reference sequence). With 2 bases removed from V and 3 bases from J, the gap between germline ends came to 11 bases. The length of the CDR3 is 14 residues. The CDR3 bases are TGTGCCAGCAGTTTAGGTTTCGGTCTCTACGAGCAGTACTTC. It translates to CASSLGFGLYEQYF.

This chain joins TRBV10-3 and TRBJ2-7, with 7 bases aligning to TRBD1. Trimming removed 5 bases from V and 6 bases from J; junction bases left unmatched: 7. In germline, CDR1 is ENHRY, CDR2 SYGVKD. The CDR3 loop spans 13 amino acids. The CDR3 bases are TGTGCCATCAGTTACAGGGGAGAGGGCGAGCAGTACTTC. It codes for CAISYRGEGEQYF.

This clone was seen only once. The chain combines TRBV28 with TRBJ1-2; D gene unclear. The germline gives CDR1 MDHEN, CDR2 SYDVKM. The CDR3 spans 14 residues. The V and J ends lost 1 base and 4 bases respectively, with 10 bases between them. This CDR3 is CASSLSPGSYGYTF. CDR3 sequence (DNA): TGTGCCAGCAGTTTATCGCCAGGCAGCTATGGCTACACCTTC.

This CDR3 is CASSHDLQGRAPNYGYTF. The DNA of the CDR3 is TGTGCCAGCAGCCATGACCTCCAGGGCAGGGCCCCTAACTATGGCTACACCTTC. This chain connects TRBV28 to TRBJ1-2, with D tentatively TRBD1 (5 bases). V shed 6 bases and J shed 0 bases, with 23 bases lying between them. Per germline, CDR1 MDHEN and CDR2 SYDVKM. The CDR3 contains 18 residues.

The CDR3 loop is CASSLGSYQGGNTEAFF. CDR3 sequence (DNA): TGTGCCAGCAGCTTAGGTTCATATCAGGGGGGGAACACTGAAGCTTTCTTT. V and J are TRBV11-2 and TRBJ1-1; TRBD1 aligns across 7 bases. The CDR3 is 17 amino acids. With 1 base clipped from V and 1 base from J, the junction kept 9 bases outside the gene matches. Germline V gene data show CDR1 as SGHAT and CDR2 as FQNNGV. The full variable domain, completed using reference TRBV11-2 and TRBJ1-1, is EAGVAQSPRYKIIEKRQSVAFWCNPISGHATLYWYQQILGQGPKLLIQFQNNGVVDDSQLPKDRFSAERLKGVDSTLKIQPAKLEDSAVYLCASSLGSYQGGNTEAFFGQGTRLTVV.

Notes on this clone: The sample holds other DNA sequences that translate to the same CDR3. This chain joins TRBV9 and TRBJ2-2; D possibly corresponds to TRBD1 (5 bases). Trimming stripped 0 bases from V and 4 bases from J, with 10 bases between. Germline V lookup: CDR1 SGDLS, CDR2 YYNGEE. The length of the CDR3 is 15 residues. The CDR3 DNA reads TGTGCCAGCAGCGTAGTTCAGGGTAGCACCGGGGAGCTGTTTTTT. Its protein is CASSVVQGSTGELFF.

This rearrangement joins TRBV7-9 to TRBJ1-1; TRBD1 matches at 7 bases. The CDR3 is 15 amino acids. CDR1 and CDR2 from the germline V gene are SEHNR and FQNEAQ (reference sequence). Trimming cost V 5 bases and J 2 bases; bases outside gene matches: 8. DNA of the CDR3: TGTGCCAGCAGCCCGAGGGAGGGGGCAAACACTGAAGCTTTCTTT. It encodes CASSPREGANTEAFF.

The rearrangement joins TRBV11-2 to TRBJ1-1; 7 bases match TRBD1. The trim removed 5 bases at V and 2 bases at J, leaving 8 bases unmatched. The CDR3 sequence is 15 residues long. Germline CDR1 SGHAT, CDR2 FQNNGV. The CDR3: CASSLMRGPNTEAFF. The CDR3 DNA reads TGTGCCAGCAGCCTGATGAGGGGGCCTAACACTGAAGCTTTCTTT.

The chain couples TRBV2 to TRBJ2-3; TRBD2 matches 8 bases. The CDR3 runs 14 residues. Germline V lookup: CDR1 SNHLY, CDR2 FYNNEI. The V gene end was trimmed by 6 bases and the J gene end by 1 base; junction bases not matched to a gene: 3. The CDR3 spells CASRGSGGTDTQYF. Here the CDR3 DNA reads TGTGCCAGCAGGGGTAGCGGGGGCACAGATACGCAGTATTTT.

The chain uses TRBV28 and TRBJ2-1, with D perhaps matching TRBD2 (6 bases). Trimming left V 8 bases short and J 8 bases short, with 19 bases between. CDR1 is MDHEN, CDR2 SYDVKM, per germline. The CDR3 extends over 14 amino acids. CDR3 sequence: CASLTGGAGDEQFF. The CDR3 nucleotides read TGTGCCAGCCTTACGGGCGGGGCTGGCGATGAGCAGTTCTTC.

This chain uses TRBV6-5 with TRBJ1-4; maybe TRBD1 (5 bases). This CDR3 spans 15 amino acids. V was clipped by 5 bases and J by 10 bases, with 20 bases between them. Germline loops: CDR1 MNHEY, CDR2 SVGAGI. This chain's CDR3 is CASSATTKGVGKLFF. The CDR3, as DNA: TGTGCCAGCAGTGCCACGACCAAAGGGGTGGGAAAACTGTTTTTT.

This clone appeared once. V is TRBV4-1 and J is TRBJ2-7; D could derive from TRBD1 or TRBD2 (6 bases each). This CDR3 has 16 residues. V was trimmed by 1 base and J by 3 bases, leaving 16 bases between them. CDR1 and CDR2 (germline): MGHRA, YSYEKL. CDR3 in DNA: TGCGCCAGCAGCCAAGTAGGGGGAGGCAAAATCTACGAGCAGTACTTC. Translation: CASSQVGGGKIYEQYF.

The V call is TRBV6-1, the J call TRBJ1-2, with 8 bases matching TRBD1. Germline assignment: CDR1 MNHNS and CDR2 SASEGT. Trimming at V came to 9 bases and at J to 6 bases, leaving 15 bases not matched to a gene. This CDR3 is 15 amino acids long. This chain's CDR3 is CASNRNRGDIDGYTF. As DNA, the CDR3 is TGTGCCAGTAATAGGAACAGGGGGGATATAGATGGCTACACCTTC.

CDR3 in DNA: TGCGCCAGGGGAGGGACTGCCAAGAGCTCCTATAATTCACCCCTCCACTTT. Translated, it gives CARGGTAKSSYNSPLHF. This sequence joins TRBV5-1 and TRBJ1-6; TRBD1 might be the D (5 bases). Trimming removed 8 bases from V and 0 bases from J, with 18 bases in between. Germline values: CDR1 SGHRS, CDR2 YFSETQ. The CDR3 is 17 amino acids.

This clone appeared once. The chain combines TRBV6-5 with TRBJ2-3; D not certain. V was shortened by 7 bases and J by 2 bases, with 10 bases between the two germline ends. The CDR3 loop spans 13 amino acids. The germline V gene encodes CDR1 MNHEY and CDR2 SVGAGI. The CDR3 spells CASMQLLTDTQYF. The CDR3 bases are TGTGCCAGCATGCAACTACTCACAGATACGCAGTATTTT.

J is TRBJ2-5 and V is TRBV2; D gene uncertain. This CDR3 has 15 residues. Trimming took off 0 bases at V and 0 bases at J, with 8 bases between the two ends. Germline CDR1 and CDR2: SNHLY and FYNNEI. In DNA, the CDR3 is TGTGCCAGCAGTGAAGCGGGAAGATACCAAGAGACCCAGTACTTC. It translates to CASSEAGRYQETQYF.

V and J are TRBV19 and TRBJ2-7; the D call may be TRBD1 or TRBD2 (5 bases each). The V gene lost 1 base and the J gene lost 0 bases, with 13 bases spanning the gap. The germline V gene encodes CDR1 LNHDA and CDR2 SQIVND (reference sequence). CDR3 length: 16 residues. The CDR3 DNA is TGTGCCAGTAGTATAGGGGGGAGCCAAACCTCCTACGAGCAGTACTTC. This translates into CASSIGGSQTSYEQYF.

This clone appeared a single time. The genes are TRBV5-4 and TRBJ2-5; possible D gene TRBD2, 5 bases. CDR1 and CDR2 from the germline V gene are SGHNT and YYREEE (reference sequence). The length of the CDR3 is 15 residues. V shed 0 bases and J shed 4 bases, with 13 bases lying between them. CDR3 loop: CASSLALVSPETQYF. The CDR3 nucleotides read TGTGCCAGCAGCTTGGCACTAGTATCCCCAGAGACCCAGTACTTC.

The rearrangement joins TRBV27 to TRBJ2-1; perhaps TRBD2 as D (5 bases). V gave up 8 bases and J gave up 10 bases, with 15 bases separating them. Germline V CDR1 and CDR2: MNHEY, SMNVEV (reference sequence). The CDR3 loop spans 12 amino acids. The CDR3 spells CASWRTGSEQFF. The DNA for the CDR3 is TGTGCCAGCTGGCGGACTGGCTCCGAGCAGTTCTTC.

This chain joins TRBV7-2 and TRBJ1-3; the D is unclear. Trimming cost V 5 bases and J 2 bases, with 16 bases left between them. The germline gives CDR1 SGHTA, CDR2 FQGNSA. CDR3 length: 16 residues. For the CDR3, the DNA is TGTGCCAGCAGCCCTGGGCGGGCTGGTACTGGAAACACCATATATTTT. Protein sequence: CASSPGRAGTGNTIYF.